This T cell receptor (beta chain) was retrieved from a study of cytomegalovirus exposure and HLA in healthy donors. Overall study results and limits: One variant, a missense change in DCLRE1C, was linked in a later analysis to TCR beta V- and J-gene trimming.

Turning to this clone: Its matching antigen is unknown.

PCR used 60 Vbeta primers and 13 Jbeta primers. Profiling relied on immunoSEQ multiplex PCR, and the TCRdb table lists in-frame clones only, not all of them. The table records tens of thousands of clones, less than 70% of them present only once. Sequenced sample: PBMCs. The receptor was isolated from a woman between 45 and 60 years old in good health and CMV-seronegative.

The CDR3 loop reads CASNAGGPTGSYEQYF. The CDR3 nucleotides are TGCGCCAGCAACGCAGGTGGCCCTACCGGCTCCTACGAGCAGTACTTC. The V call is TRBV5-1, the J call TRBJ2-7; D gene ambiguous. The CDR3 extends over 16 amino acids. The germline V and J ends were trimmed by 6 bases and 0 bases, with 19 bases remaining between them. Germline CDR1 SGHRS, CDR2 YFSETQ. Variable domain in full (rest from reference TRBV5-1 and TRBJ2-7): KAGVTQTPRYLIKTRGQQVTLSCSPISGHRSVSWYQQTPGQGLQFLFEYFSETQRNKGNFPGRFSGRQFSNSRSEMNVSTLELGDSALYLCASNAGGPTGSYEQYFGPGTRLTVT.